These T cell receptor beta chains were read from a single sample in a study of T cell responses to AZD1222 COVID-19 vaccine. The table came from immunoSEQ multiplex PCR; TCRdb's copy has only in-frame clones and leaves some out. The table includes around 160,000 clones, around nine tenths detected once. The material sequenced was peripheral blood, taken on day 0 of MenACWY control vaccination. The origin of the receptors is an adult in good health. CDR3s leave out the opening cysteine and the closing phenylalanine or tryptophan. Rows may omit the clone size; those that give it use once, few, many or a size class.

V gene	J gene	clone size	CDR3 protein
TRBV9	TRBJ1-5	-	ASSVGRGGSNQPQH
TRBV4-1	TRBJ1-2	-	ASSPWTGQGNYGYT
TRBV29-1	TRBJ2-7	-	SVDGTSGYEQY
TRBV30	TRBJ2-1	once	AWSSGGGGDEQF
TRBV11-1	TRBJ1-6	few	ASSRMTGGYNSPLH
TRBV5-6	TRBJ2-5	-	ASSFSIQETQY
TRBV29-1	TRBJ2-1	-	SVELGAGYNEQF
TRBV7-9	TRBJ2-1	-	ASSLDRFREQF
TRBV18	TRBJ1-2	-	ASSPSQEALYT
TRBV19	TRBJ1-5	few	ASSASKGGRQPQH
TRBV4-1	TRBJ1-4	-	ASSQVGRARDEKLF
TRBV6-6	TRBJ1-1	-	ASSRGGTEAF
TRBV2	TRBJ1-6	-	ASCGTAGNSPLH
TRBV7-8	TRBJ1-5	-	ASSLGFRGNQPQH
TRBV7-9	TRBJ1-2	once	ASSLVRGSDGYT
TRBV18	TRBJ2-1	once	ASSPKTGAGGMVGNEQF
TRBV19	TRBJ1-1	-	ASMRQNTEAF
TRBV3-1/TRBV3-2	TRBJ2-1	-	ASSLEAVAGGWYEQF